One and the same sample provided the 10 T cell receptor beta chains below, sequenced in a study of STAT3 mutations in large granular lymphocyte leukemia. Study findings and constraints: Every T-cell large granular lymphocyte leukemia patient had at least one immunodominant TCR beta clonotype.

These TCRs are of unknown antigen specificity. Profiled with immunoSEQ multiplex PCR; TCRdb holds only in-frame clones, not every one. Of roughly 17,000 clones listed, around 93% were seen once; the top ten hold roughly 45%. The sample taken for sequencing was peripheral blood mononuclear cells. Source of these receptors: a man in his 60s with T-cell large granular lymphocyte leukemia. Some clones in this sample may be carry-over from other donors' samples.

The gene calls are TRBV27 and TRBJ2-3; maybe TRBD2 (5 bases). CDR3 length: 16 residues. CDR1 and CDR2 from the germline V gene are MNHEY and SMNVEV (reference sequence). The V end lost 3 bases, the J end lost 1 base, and 14 bases lay between the germline ends. The CDR3 bases are TGTGCCAGCAGTTTGAGGTCTAGCAGACGCACAGATACGCAGTATTTT. Its protein is CASSLRSSRRTDTQYF.

The gene calls are TRBV7-2 and TRBJ2-5, with no clear D. This CDR3 contains 12 residues. V lost 3 bases and J lost 5, with 7 bases in between. Germline assignment: CDR1 SGHTA and CDR2 FQGNSA. The CDR3 loop reads CASSLGRETQYF. The DNA for the CDR3 is TGTGCCAGCAGCTTGGGAAGGGAGACCCAGTACTTC.

The chain employs TRBV6-6 and TRBJ2-1; D may be TRBD2 (6 bases). The V and J ends lost 2 bases and 7 bases respectively, with 12 bases between them. The CDR3 totals 14 residues. CDR1 is MNHNY and CDR2 is SVGAGI in the germline V gene (reference sequence). The CDR3 region is CASSYPPGTNEQFF. For the CDR3, the DNA is TGTGCCAGCAGTTACCCGCCAGGGACTAATGAGCAGTTCTTC.

The V and J genes are TRBV29-1 and TRBJ2-5, with a possible D match to TRBD2 (5 bases). The CDR3 runs 12 residues. Looked up from germline, CDR1 is SQVTM and CDR2 is ANQGSEA. Trimming left V 6 bases short and J 2 bases short, with 10 bases between. For the CDR3, the DNA is TGCAGCGTCCAGACGGGACAAGAGACCCAGTACTTC. Protein: CSVQTGQETQYF.

The genes are TRBV28 and TRBJ1-2, with TRBD1 identical over 7 bases. V shed 7 bases and J 4 bases; nucleotides not matched to a gene: 3. Germline CDR1 MDHEN, CDR2 SYDVKM. This CDR3 has 12 residues. CDR3 sequence (DNA): TGTGCCAGCACCTCAGGGGGCTATGGCTACACCTTC. Protein sequence: CASTSGGYGYTF.

The V gene is TRBV6-5, the J gene TRBJ2-5; TRBD2 is a possible D gene (5 bases). V was clipped by 0 bases and J by 3 bases, with 11 bases between them. CDR1 is MNHEY, CDR2 SVGAGI, per germline. CDR3 length equals 15 residues. In DNA, the CDR3 is TGTGCCAGCAGTTACTCCCGGGTCGGGGAAGAGACCCAGTACTTC. It is translated as CASSYSRVGEETQYF.

This rearrangement joins TRBV9 to TRBJ2-7, with TRBD1 identical over 10 bases. Germline V gene sequence: CDR1 SGDLS, CDR2 YYNGEE. The CDR3 spans 15 residues. Losses at the gene ends were 4 bases for V and 2 bases for J; bases not matched to a gene: 6. The CDR3 is CASSMRQGAPYEQYF. As DNA, the CDR3 is TGTGCCAGCAGCATGCGACAGGGGGCACCCTACGAGCAGTACTTC.

The rearrangement uses TRBV28 and TRBJ1-1; no definite D call. This CDR3 has 13 amino acids. Trimming removed 5 bases from V and 0 bases from J, with 7 bases in between. Germline-derived CDR1 and CDR2 are MDHEN and SYDVKM. The CDR3 DNA follows: TGTGCCAGCAGTCCCCCCCTGAACACTGAAGCTTTCTTT. Translation: CASSPPLNTEAFF.

For the CDR3, the DNA is TGTGCCAGCAGCCAAAATTGGGGGCTGATGGACGAGCAGTACTTC. It is translated as CASSQNWGLMDEQYF. This sequence joins TRBV4-2 and TRBJ2-7, with D possibly TRBD1 on 6 matching bases. Germline assignment: CDR1 LGHNA and CDR2 YNFKEQ. V lost 2 bases to trimming and J lost 5 bases, with 16 bases between them. The CDR3 is 15 residues long.

This clone was observed a handful of times. The genes are TRBV5-1 and TRBJ2-4; D call uncertain. The CDR3 is 14 amino acids. Trimming stripped 0 bases from V and 7 bases from J, with 11 bases between. Per the germline V gene, CDR1 is SGHRS and CDR2 is YFSETQ. CDR3 region: CASSLDSSVNIQYF. DNA of the CDR3: TGCGCCAGCAGCTTGGACAGTTCCGTGAACATTCAGTACTTC.